These 21 T cell receptor beta chains came from one sample sequenced in a study of blood T cell repertoires in COVID-19. TCRdb's copy holds only in-frame clones and misses some; the assay was immunoSEQ multiplex PCR. The repertoire has about 100,000 clones, approximately 93% of them found once; the top ten carry approximately 2.2%. The specimen was peripheral blood. The receptors shown here come from a man between 50 and 59 years old with active COVID-19.

The chain employs TRBV9 and TRBJ2-1, with 9 bases lining up with TRBD2. This CDR3 comprises 18 residues. CDR1 and CDR2 (germline): SGDLS, YYNGEE. With V trimmed by 0 bases and J by 1 base, 8 bases remained unmatched. CDR3 in amino acids: CASSVDGSGGPSYNEQFF. The CDR3 bases are TGTGCCAGCAGCGTAGATGGTAGCGGGGGACCTTCCTACAATGAGCAGTTCTTC.

This sequence joins TRBV11-2 and TRBJ1-1, with D unresolved. The CDR3 covers 12 residues. Trimming removed 3 bases at V and 6 bases at J, with 8 bases between. CDR1 is SGHAT and CDR2 is FQNNGV in the germline V gene. The CDR3 region is CASSFERAEAFF. The CDR3 DNA sequence: TGTGCCAGCAGCTTTGAACGCGCTGAAGCTTTCTTT.

The V gene is TRBV4-1, the J gene TRBJ1-5; 7 bases agree with TRBD1. CDR1 and CDR2 (germline): MGHRA, YSYEKL. This CDR3 is built from 15 residues. Trimming cost V 4 bases and J 1 base; bases outside gene matches: 4. The CDR3 coding sequence is TGCGCCAGCAGCCCCGGGACAGTCAGCAATCAGCCCCAGCATTTT. Amino acid sequence: CASSPGTVSNQPQHF.

The chain couples TRBV11-2 to TRBJ1-3; a possible D gene is TRBD1 (5 bases). V lost 4 bases and J lost 2, with 9 bases in between. The germline gives CDR1 SGHAT, CDR2 FQNNGV. The CDR3 sequence is 14 residues long. In DNA, the CDR3 is TGTGCCAGCAGCTCAGGGATACCTGGAAACACCATATATTTT. Amino acid sequence: CASSSGIPGNTIYF. Together with reference TRBV11-2 and TRBJ1-3, the CDR3 gives the full variable domain: EAGVAQSPRYKIIEKRQSVAFWCNPISGHATLYWYQQILGQGPKLLIQFQNNGVVDDSQLPKDRFSAERLKGVDSTLKIQPAKLEDSAVYLCASSSGIPGNTIYFGEGSWLTVV.

The chain links TRBV19 to TRBJ2-1; tentative D call: TRBD2 (6 bases). The CDR3 covers 13 residues. Germline V lookup: CDR1 LNHDA, CDR2 SQIVND (reference sequence). V was cut by 5 bases and J by 5 bases, with 10 bases left in between. CDR3 protein: CASSVERDNEQFF. The CDR3 nucleotides are TGTGCCAGTAGTGTCGAGCGGGACAATGAGCAGTTCTTC.

The chain joins TRBV19 to TRBJ2-7; 8 positions agree with TRBD1. The V gene's germline CDR1 is LNHDA and CDR2 SQIVND (reference sequence). V shed 4 bases and J 1 base; nucleotides not matched to a gene: 3. This CDR3 comprises 14 residues. CDR3 protein: CASSRRQGSYEQYF. The CDR3 nucleotides read TGTGCCAGTAGTAGAAGACAGGGGTCCTACGAGCAGTACTTC.

The rearrangement links TRBV6-5 to TRBJ1-6; D is unclear. Trimming cost V 5 bases and J 7 bases, with 12 bases left between them. Germline CDR1 and CDR2: MNHEY and SVGAGI. The CDR3 is made up of 14 amino acids. The CDR3 reads CASSPPTGNSPLHF. CDR3 DNA: TGTGCCAGCAGTCCACCTACCGGGAATTCACCCCTCCACTTT.

The chain recombines TRBV5-1 with TRBJ2-5; no reliable D call. Looked up from germline, CDR1 is SGHRS and CDR2 is YFSETQ. V lost 0 bases, J lost 2 bases, and 14 bases lay in between. The CDR3 totals 16 residues. CDR3 residues: CASSLAGVSAQETQYF. CDR3 DNA: TGCGCCAGCAGCTTGGCCGGAGTGTCAGCACAAGAGACCCAGTACTTC.

The V and J genes are TRBV27 and TRBJ2-1, with D tentatively TRBD2 (5 bases). The V gene lost 2 bases and the J gene lost 9 bases, with 14 bases spanning the gap. CDR1 is MNHEY and CDR2 is SMNVEV in the germline V gene (reference sequence). The CDR3 is 14 residues long. The DNA for the CDR3 is TGTGCCAGCAGTTTAGTCTTCTCGGACTTTGAGCAGTTCTTC. Translating it yields CASSLVFSDFEQFF.

V and J are TRBV7-2 and TRBJ2-1; 7 bases agree with TRBD2. Trimming cost V 7 bases and J 4 bases; bases outside gene matches: 13. In germline, CDR1 is SGHTA, CDR2 FQGNSA. The CDR3 is 16 residues long. The CDR3, as DNA: TGTGCCAGCACAAAGACTAGCCATTCTTCTTACAATGAGCAGTTCTTC. This encodes CASTKTSHSSYNEQFF.

This clone was seen only once. This rearrangement joins TRBV5-4 to TRBJ2-7; possibly TRBD2 for D (6 bases). Germline values: CDR1 SGHNT, CDR2 YYREEE (reference sequence). There are 13 residues in the CDR3. V was cut by 8 bases and J by 6 bases, with 18 bases left in between. CDR3 DNA: TGTGCCAGTCACCTAGCGAAGAATGGCGAGCAGTACGTC. This encodes CASHLAKNGEQYV.

The chain employs TRBV2 and TRBJ1-2; TRBD1 is a possible D gene (6 bases). The CDR3 contains 13 residues. The germline V and J ends were trimmed by 2 bases and 4 bases, with 8 bases remaining between them. Germline CDR1 SNHLY, CDR2 FYNNEI. CDR3 amino acids: CASSEQGIYGYTF. Written as DNA, the CDR3 is TGTGCCAGCAGTGAACAGGGGATCTATGGCTACACCTTC.

The sample holds a few counts of this clone. The V and J genes are TRBV5-1 and TRBJ1-5, with D tentatively TRBD1 (5 bases). Trimming took off 4 bases at V and 1 base at J, with 9 bases between the two ends. The CDR3 loop spans 14 amino acids. Germline CDR1 is SGHRS and CDR2 is YFSETQ. The CDR3 loop reads CASSLRQSNQPQHF. CDR3 bases: TGCGCCAGCAGCCTAAGACAGAGCAATCAGCCCCAGCATTTT.

The chain recombines TRBV7-8 with TRBJ2-7, with TRBD2 matching 9 bases. The ends lost 6 bases at V and 7 bases at J; junction bases unmatched: 13. This CDR3 has 15 residues. Germline-derived CDR1 and CDR2 are SGHVS and FQNEAQ. The CDR3 bases are TGTGCCAGCAGTTCCGTAGCGGGGGCAGGGGGTGAGCAGTACTTC. It yields the protein CASSSVAGAGGEQYF.

CDR3 sequence reads: CASSEVGEGIGSGNTIYF. The CDR3 DNA follows: TGTGCCAGCAGTGAAGTCGGCGAGGGTATTGGGTCCGGAAACACCATATATTTT. This chain uses TRBV2 with TRBJ1-3; D unresolved. CDR1 and CDR2 from the germline V gene are SNHLY and FYNNEI. V lost 1 base and J lost 4, with 20 bases in between. There are 18 residues in the CDR3.

V gene TRBV5-1 combines with J gene TRBJ2-1; 11 bases align to TRBD1. V trimming: 3 bases; J trimming: 6 bases; junction bases outside the gene matches: 8. In germline, CDR1 is SGHRS, CDR2 YFSETQ. The CDR3 sequence is 16 residues long. CDR3 sequence: CASSSWTGGAGNEQFF. CDR3 sequence (DNA): TGCGCCAGCAGCTCCTGGACAGGGGGCGCGGGCAATGAGCAGTTCTTC.

The chain combines TRBV5-6 with TRBJ1-5; D is uncertain. The CDR3 consists of 13 residues. The germline V gene encodes CDR1 SGHDT and CDR2 YYEEEE. With 0 bases removed from V and 2 bases from J, the gap between germline ends came to 3 bases. The DNA of the CDR3 is TGTGCCAGCAGCTTGGCTGGCAATCAGCCCCAGCATTTT. Residues: CASSLAGNQPQHF.

The chain combines TRBV5-4 with TRBJ1-1, with TRBD1 matching over 7 bases. The CDR3 covers 14 residues. Germline assignment: CDR1 SGHNT and CDR2 YYREEE (reference sequence). J gave up 3 bases and V 1 base, and 3 bases lay outside the gene matches. This CDR3 is CASSLRQGDTEAFF. CDR3 bases: TGTGCCAGCAGCTTGCGACAGGGTGACACTGAAGCTTTCTTT.

Here the CDR3 reads CASSANPGGPQGYTF. CDR3 in DNA: TGTGCCAGCAGTGCCAATCCGGGGGGACCCCAGGGCTACACCTTC. V usage is TRBV27 and J usage is TRBJ1-2; D possibly corresponds to TRBD1 (5 bases). V dropped 5 bases and J dropped 8 bases, with 21 bases sitting between them. The CDR3 runs to 15 residues. The V gene's germline CDR1 is MNHEY and CDR2 SMNVEV (reference sequence).

This clone was seen only once. V is TRBV7-9 and J is TRBJ2-1, with TRBD1 identical over 7 bases. Germline V gene data show CDR1 as SEHNR and CDR2 as FQNEAQ (reference sequence). V lost 5 bases and J lost 6; bases outside the gene matches: 10. The CDR3 length is 15 residues. For the CDR3, the DNA is TGTGCCAGCAGCCCACGACAGGGTAGGGGCAATGAGCAGTTCTTC. Its translation: CASSPRQGRGNEQFF. Together with reference TRBV7-9 and TRBJ2-1, the CDR3 gives the full variable domain: DTGVSQNPRHKITKRGQNVTFRCDPISEHNRLYWYRQTLGQGPEFLTYFQNEAQLEKSRLLSDRFSAERPKGSFSTLEIQRTEQGDSAMYLCASSPRQGRGNEQFFGPGTRLTVL.

This chain links TRBV5-5 with TRBJ2-1; TRBD1 matches at 9 bases. Trimming removed 5 bases from V and 8 bases from J; junction bases left unmatched: 14. The CDR3 extends over 16 amino acids. Germline assignment: CDR1 SGHKS and CDR2 YYEKEE (reference sequence). As DNA, the CDR3 is TGTGCCAGCAGTTTTGGACAGGGGTCGGCTGCGGATGAGCAGTTCTTC. Translation: CASSFGQGSAADEQFF.